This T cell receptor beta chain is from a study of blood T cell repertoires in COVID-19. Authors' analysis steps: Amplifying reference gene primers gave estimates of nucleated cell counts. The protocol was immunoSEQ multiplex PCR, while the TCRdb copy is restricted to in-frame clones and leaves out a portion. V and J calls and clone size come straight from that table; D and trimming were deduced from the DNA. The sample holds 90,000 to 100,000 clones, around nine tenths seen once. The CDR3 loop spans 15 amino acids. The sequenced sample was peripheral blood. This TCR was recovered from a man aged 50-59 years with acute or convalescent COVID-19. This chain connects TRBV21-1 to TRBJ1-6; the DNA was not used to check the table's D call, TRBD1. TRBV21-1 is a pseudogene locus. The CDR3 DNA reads TGTGCCAGCTTTGTCAGACAGGGATCCCTTTCACCCCTCCACTTT. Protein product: CASFVRQGSLSPLHF.